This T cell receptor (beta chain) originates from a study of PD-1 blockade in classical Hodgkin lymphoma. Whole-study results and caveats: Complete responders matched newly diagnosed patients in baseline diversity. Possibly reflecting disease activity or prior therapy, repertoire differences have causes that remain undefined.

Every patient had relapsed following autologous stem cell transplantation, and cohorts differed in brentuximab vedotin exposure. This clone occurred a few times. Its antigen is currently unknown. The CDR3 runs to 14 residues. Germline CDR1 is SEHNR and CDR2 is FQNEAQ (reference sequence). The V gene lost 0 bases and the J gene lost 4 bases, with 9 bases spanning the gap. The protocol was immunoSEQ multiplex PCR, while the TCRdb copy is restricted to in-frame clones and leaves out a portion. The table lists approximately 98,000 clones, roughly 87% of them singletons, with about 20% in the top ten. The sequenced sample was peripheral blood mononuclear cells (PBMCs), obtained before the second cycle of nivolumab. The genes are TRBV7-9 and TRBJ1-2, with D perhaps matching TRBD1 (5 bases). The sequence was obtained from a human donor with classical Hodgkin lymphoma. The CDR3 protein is CASSLAAGTYGYTF. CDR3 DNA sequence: TGTGCCAGCAGCTTAGCGGCAGGGACCTATGGCTACACCTTC.